These 16 T cell receptor beta chains came from one sample sequenced in a study of blood T cell repertoires in COVID-19 (dated by TCRdb to 2019 to 2021). Libraries were made using the immunoSEQ multiplex PCR assay. Drawn from immuneACCESS, this table holds only the in-frame rearrangements with V and J called that TCRdb kept. Clones are partly lost; checked studies trace under half to an unresolved V gene and leave the rest unexplained. For this sample there are about 240,000 clones; approximately 83% appear just once. Around 3.3% of the sample comes from the top ten. The sequenced sample consisted of PBMCs or T cells enriched from blood (not recorded which). These receptors were taken from a woman between 40 and 50 years old with acute COVID-19.

In nucleotides, the CDR3 is TGTGCCAGCAGGAGAACAGGGAAATCTGGTCAGACCCAGTACTTC. It specifies CASRRTGKSGQTQYF. The chain joins TRBV3-1 (or the pseudogene TRBV3-2) to TRBJ2-5, with D maybe TRBD1 (6 bases). CDR1 is LGHDT, CDR2 YNNKEL, per germline (reference sequence). The CDR3 is 15 residues long. V was shortened by 6 bases and J by 6 bases, with 20 bases between the two germline ends.

This clone has just one count. The J gene is TRBJ1-1, the V gene TRBV7-3; D ambiguous. The CDR3 loop spans 14 amino acids. Trimming removed 8 bases at V and 1 base at J, with 14 bases between. Germline V gene sequence: CDR1 SGHTA, CDR2 FQGTGA. For the CDR3, the DNA is TGTGCCAGCTCTCCGGGTGGCCCGAACACTGAAGCTTTCTTT. This gives the protein CASSPGGPNTEAFF.

This CDR3 is CASSFGRWGPKEETQYF. CDR3 in DNA: TGTGCCAGCAGCTTCGGCAGGTGGGGCCCCAAGGAAGAGACCCAGTACTTC. The chain links TRBV11-3 to TRBJ2-5, with D tentatively TRBD1 (5 bases). Germline V gene data show CDR1 as SGHNT and CDR2 as YENEEA. This CDR3 has 17 residues. The V and J ends lost 3 bases and 3 bases respectively, with 20 bases between them.

V gene TRBV7-8 combines with J gene TRBJ2-1; 7 bases are shared with TRBD2. Trimming removed 8 bases from V and 8 bases from J; junction bases left unmatched: 6. CDR3 size: 12 residues. CDR1 is SGHVS and CDR2 is FQNEAQ in the germline V gene. The CDR3 region has the DNA TGTGCCAGCCGCGGGAGAGGTTATGAGCAGTTCTTC. It is translated as CASRGRGYEQFF.

The chain joins TRBV4-1 to TRBJ1-5; 7 nucleotides align to TRBD1. Trimming removed 0 bases from V and 4 bases from J; junction bases left unmatched: 6. Looked up from germline, CDR1 is MGHRA and CDR2 is YSYEKL. The CDR3 length is 16 residues. CDR3 in DNA: TGCGCCAGCAGCCAAGAGAAGGACAGGTTAAATCAGCCCCAGCATTTT. Residues: CASSQEKDRLNQPQHF.

The V call is TRBV6-2 or TRBV6-3, the J call TRBJ2-2; 11 nucleotides line up with TRBD2. Trimming took 5 bases from V and 5 from J; bases not matched to a gene: 4. Looked up from germline, CDR1 is MNHEY and CDR2 is SVGEGT. This CDR3 has 15 residues. The CDR3 here is CASSTLAGGTGELFF. The DNA of the CDR3 is TGTGCCAGCAGTACTCTAGCGGGAGGTACCGGGGAGCTGTTTTTT.

The chain has TRBV7-6 and TRBJ1-6; 7 nucleotides agree with TRBD1. Germline V gene data show CDR1 as SGHVS and CDR2 as FNYEAQ. This CDR3 comprises 16 residues. V lost 5 bases and J lost 5; bases outside the gene matches: 9. The CDR3 DNA reads TGTGCCAGCAGCGCGATACCGGGACAGCATAATTCACCCCTCCACTTT. Translating it yields CASSAIPGQHNSPLHF.

The chain carries TRBV27 and TRBJ1-5, with a tentative D call TRBD1 (5 bases). Germline-derived CDR1 and CDR2 are MNHEY and SMNVEV (reference sequence). V lost 4 bases and J 6 bases, leaving 10 bases between the germline ends. CDR3 length: 13 residues. The CDR3: CASSYMGGQPQHF. The CDR3 bases are TGTGCCAGCAGTTACATGGGGGGTCAGCCCCAGCATTTT.

This chain's CDR3 is CASSLGRLAPTDTQYF. For the CDR3, the DNA is TGTGCCAGCAGCTTAGGGCGACTAGCTCCCACAGATACGCAGTATTTT. This chain connects TRBV7-3 to TRBJ2-3; 7 bases align to TRBD2. CDR3 length: 16 residues. Germline CDR1 and CDR2: SGHTA and FQGTGA. The ends lost 2 bases at V and 2 bases at J; junction bases unmatched: 7.

V usage is TRBV12-3 or TRBV12-4 and J usage is TRBJ1-2; perhaps TRBD1 as D (6 bases). The CDR3 is 12 residues long. The V and J ends lost 2 bases and 7 bases respectively, with 8 bases between them. CDR3 in amino acids: CASSLPGAGYTF. CDR3 in DNA: TGTGCCAGCAGTTTACCAGGGGCTGGCTACACCTTC.

V is TRBV15 and J is TRBJ2-2, with TRBD1 as a possible D gene (5 bases). Trimming took 1 base from V and 4 from J, leaving 13 bases between them. Germline V gene sequence: CDR1 LNHNV, CDR2 YYDKDF (reference sequence). CDR3 length: 16 amino acids. This CDR3 reads CATSRGDSDVTGELFF. DNA of the CDR3: TGTGCCACCAGCAGAGGCGACAGCGATGTCACCGGGGAGCTGTTTTTT.

This sequence joins TRBV4-2 and TRBJ2-1; no reliable D call. The CDR3 covers 15 residues. Germline V lookup: CDR1 LGHNA, CDR2 YNFKEQ. The V gene lost 2 bases and the J gene lost 3 bases, with 11 bases spanning the gap. As DNA, the CDR3 is TGTGCCAGCAGCCAACCCGTGTCAGTCTACAATGAGCAGTTCTTC. This codes for CASSQPVSVYNEQFF.

The chain is built from TRBV15 and TRBJ2-7; the match to TRBD1 covers 10 bases. Per the germline V gene, CDR1 is LNHNV and CDR2 is YYDKDF (reference sequence). The V segment lost 0 bases and the J segment 5 bases; nucleotides outside the gene matches: 7. The CDR3 is made up of 16 amino acids. This chain's CDR3 is CATSRDNLGQGNEQYF. Written as DNA, the CDR3 is TGTGCCACCAGCAGAGATAACCTGGGACAGGGGAACGAGCAGTACTTC.

The chain has TRBV5-1 and TRBJ2-1, with D hard to call. The V end was cut by 4 bases, the J end by 0 bases, with 11 bases between. Germline V gene sequence: CDR1 SGHRS, CDR2 YFSETQ. The CDR3 consists of 15 residues. The CDR3 coding sequence is TGCGCCAGCAGCCTAGGAGCTAACTCCTACAATGAGCAGTTCTTC. Translated, it gives CASSLGANSYNEQFF.

The gene calls are TRBV6-1 and TRBJ1-2; TRBD1 agrees at 7 bases. The CDR3 sequence is 16 residues long. From germline, CDR1 is MNHNS and CDR2 SASEGT. Trimming took 4 bases from V and 2 from J; bases not matched to a gene: 10. The DNA for the CDR3 is TGTGCCAGCAGTGGGCGCCCGACAGGGCCCAACTATGGCTACACCTTC. It yields the protein CASSGRPTGPNYGYTF.

This chain joins TRBV2 and TRBJ2-7; a weak D match, TRBD2 (5 bases). The CDR3 covers 13 residues. V was shortened by 7 bases and J by 3 bases, with 13 bases between the two germline ends. Per the germline V gene, CDR1 is SNHLY and CDR2 is FYNNEI. The CDR3 region has the DNA TGTGCCAGCAAGGTCGAGGGTTTCTACGAGCAGTACTTC. Its protein product is CASKVEGFYEQYF.